What follows is one T cell receptor beta chain and its context. Its binding antigen is unknown. Base qualities are not recorded, but no much larger clone differs from it by a single base. Participants in the prospective study were enrolled through a virtual design, were aged about 18 to 90 years, and lived in about 25 United States geographic areas. To assign participants to cohorts, the prospective study relied on clinical history that participants themselves reported in a screening survey and a study questionnaire. Exposed participants had been in contact with someone with a PCR-confirmed or clinician-diagnosed COVID-19 case within 2 weeks of study entry. In the prospective study, mobile phlebotomists collected whole blood, serum and a nasopharyngeal or oropharyngeal swab from each participant. Over a roughly two-month period, participants in the prospective study had the option of providing additional blood draws and questionnaires. Blood samples from the prospective study were shipped frozen or at room temperature prior to DNA extraction.

The data were taken from a study of blood T cell repertoires in COVID-19 (dated by TCRdb to 2020 to 2021). Regarding the complete study: Samples covering the acute and convalescent phases of COVID-19 were provided by collaborators in the United States, Italy and Spain. The material from the prospective study consisted of cDNA or gDNA derived from T cells, B-cell-depleted T cells, or PBMCs. Subjects who had been exposed to COVID-19, were actively infected with it, or had recovered from it provided the deeply sampled blood TCRbeta repertoires that made up the dataset. The repertoires were made available in a free public database intended to serve as a resource for research on the immune response to SARS-CoV-2. Samples were obtained from the ongoing ImmuneRACE study (first 160 participants) and from some 1,200 subjects provided by 6 global collaborators. A de-identified subject ID, COVID-19 status, age in years and sex were almost always included in the sample metadata. HLA class I and class II types, where available, came from metadata supplied by the sample provider rather than from assay-based typing. Beyond this particular receptor, the publication reports: Clinical and demographic metadata were provided uncurated, with the amount varying by source and participant.

The CDR3 contains 15 residues, cysteine and phenylalanine counted. The DNA shown is the 45-base CDR3, in frame from base 1. From V the trimming removes 4 bases and from J it removes 1 base, while the gene matches leave 2 bases of the junction unaccounted for. CDR1 and CDR2 (SGHKS, YYEKEE) derive from the germline V gene (reference sequence). TCRbeta CDR3 regions were amplified from genomic DNA by means of the immunoSEQ Assay, a bias-controlled multiplex PCR. The study's processing was this. Within the assay, amplification of reference gene primers was used to estimate how many nucleated cells each sample contained. To quantify the absolute abundance of each unique TCRbeta CDR3 rearrangement, sequence reads were collapsed and filtered. For each sample, productive Simpson clonality was calculated as the square root of Simpson's diversity index over productive rearrangements. This is the immuneACCESS table as TCRdb keeps it, with only in-frame sequences that have V and J called. A part of the clones is gone; compared with another copy, unresolved V genes explain less than half, and the rest is unexplained. V, J and clone size derive from that table, while D and trimming were established from the DNA sequence. The sample table records 130,000 to 150,000 clones; 84% of these occur just once. Less than 6% of the sample belongs to the ten largest clones.

Here the chain combines TRBV5-5 and TRBJ1-5; 10 of the junction bases match TRBD1. The sample taken for sequencing was PBMCs or T cells enriched from blood (not recorded which). This clonotype was obtained from a woman aged 45 to 65 who had been exposed to COVID-19. In nucleotides, the sequence is TGTGCCAGCAGCCAGACAGGGGGCAGCAATCAGCCCCAGCATTTT. It specifies CASSQTGGSNQPQHF.